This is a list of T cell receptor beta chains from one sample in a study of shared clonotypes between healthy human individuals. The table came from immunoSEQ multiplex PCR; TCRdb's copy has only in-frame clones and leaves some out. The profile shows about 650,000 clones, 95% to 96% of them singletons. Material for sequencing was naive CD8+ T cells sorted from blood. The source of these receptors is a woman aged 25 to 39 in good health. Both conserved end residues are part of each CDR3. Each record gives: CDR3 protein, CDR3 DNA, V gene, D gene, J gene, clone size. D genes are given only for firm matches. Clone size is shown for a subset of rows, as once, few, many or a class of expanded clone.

CASSIPGGHHYGYTF | TGTGCCAGTAGTATTCCAGGGGGCCACCACTATGGCTACACCTTC | TRBV19 | TRBD1 | TRBJ1-2 | few
CASSFRDNNQPQHF | TGTGCCAGCAGTTTTCGGGACAACAATCAGCCCCAGCATTTT | TRBV27 | - | TRBJ1-5 | -
CASTRGHRDFSLYEQYF | TGTGCCAGCACCCGCGGCCACCGGGACTTCTCCCTCTACGAGCAGTACTTC | TRBV7-2 | - | TRBJ2-7 | -
CASSHAGLAGFGSYNEQFF | TGTGCCAGCAGCCACGCTGGGCTAGCAGGTTTTGGCTCCTACAATGAGCAGTTCTTC | TRBV13 | - | TRBJ2-1 | -
CASSVDRGYGYTF | TGTGCCAGCAGCGTCGACAGGGGGTATGGCTACACCTTC | TRBV9 | TRBD1 | TRBJ1-2 | -
CASSLFQNTEAFF | TGTGCCAGCAGCTTGTTTCAGAACACTGAAGCTTTCTTT | TRBV5-6 | - | TRBJ1-1 | -
CASSLGTTYNEQFF | TGTGCCAGCAGTTTAGGGACTACCTACAATGAGCAGTTCTTC | TRBV27 | TRBD2 | TRBJ2-1 | -
CASSPTGSNTEAFF | TGTGCCAGCAGCCCCACGGGGTCGAACACTGAAGCTTTCTTT | TRBV7-9 | - | TRBJ1-1 | -
CASSPAGQGATEAFF | TGCGCCAGCAGCCCAGCCGGACAGGGGGCCACTGAAGCTTTCTTT | TRBV5-1 | TRBD1 | TRBJ1-1 | -
CASSLGGQPQHF | TGTGCCAGCAGCTTAGGGGGCCAGCCCCAGCATTTT | TRBV7-9 | - | TRBJ1-5 | -
CASSPGTSGRNRDEQYF | TGTGCCAGCAGCCCAGGGACTAGCGGGAGGAATCGGGACGAGCAGTACTTC | TRBV13 | TRBD2 | TRBJ2-7 | -
CASKSSYNEQFF | TGTGCCAGCAAGAGCTCCTACAATGAGCAGTTCTTC | TRBV27 | - | TRBJ2-1 | -
CASSVDGGTQPQHF | TGTGCCAGCAGCGTAGATGGAGGCACTCAGCCCCAGCATTTT | TRBV9 | - | TRBJ1-5 | -
CASSSGEGDANYGYTF | TGTGCCAGCAGCTCTGGGGAAGGGGACGCCAACTATGGCTACACCTTC | TRBV7-9 | - | TRBJ1-2 | few
CASSYSWGGLGEQYF | TGTGCCAGCAGTTACTCGTGGGGGGGTCTGGGGGAGCAGTACTTC | TRBV6-5 | TRBD2 | TRBJ2-7 | once
CASSLSSGDRIYEQYF | TGTGCCAGCAGTTTATCGTCGGGGGACAGGATCTACGAGCAGTACTTC | TRBV27 | TRBD1 | TRBJ2-7 | -
CASSLVEAYNEQFF | TGTGCCAGCAGCCTAGTCGAGGCCTACAATGAGCAGTTCTTC | TRBV27 | - | TRBJ2-1 | -
CASSLGASDNEQFF | TGTGCCAGCAGCTTAGGGGCTAGCGACAATGAGCAGTTCTTC | TRBV13 | - | TRBJ2-1 | -
CASSTIQGADSGNTIYF | TGTGCCAGTAGTACAATACAGGGAGCCGACTCTGGAAACACCATATATTTT | TRBV19 | - | TRBJ1-3 | -
CASSLTGNYEQYF | TGTGCCAGCAGTTTAACTGGGAACTACGAGCAGTACTTC | TRBV27 | - | TRBJ2-7 | -
CASSQHPYEQYF | TGTGCCAGCAGCCAGCATCCCTACGAGCAGTACTTC | TRBV5-4 | - | TRBJ2-7 | -
CASSLPLSTSAGAYEQYF | TGCGCCAGCAGCTTGCCATTAAGCACATCAGCGGGGGCTTACGAGCAGTACTTC | TRBV5-1 | TRBD2 | TRBJ2-7 | -
CASSVEAGRTDTQYF | TGTGCCAGCAGCGTAGAAGCGGGACGCACAGATACGCAGTATTTT | TRBV9 | TRBD2 | TRBJ2-3 | -